This is a list of T cell receptor beta chains from one sample in a study of vaccination and CD4 T cells after COVID-19. TCRdb itself ran the PCR reads through MiXCR, one entry per CDR3 protein. The repertoire consists of about 15,000 distinct CDR3 sequences, with about two fifths occurring once and the leading ten covering over 5%. For these TCRs, the target antigens are not known. The material sequenced was CD4+ T cells from blood, cultured in vitro, taken before SARS-CoV-2 vaccination. The receptors were gathered from a human donor who had recovered from COVID-19. Both conserved end residues are part of each CDR3. D genes are given only for firm matches. Only part of the rows carry a size: once, few, many, or a class if the clone is expanded.

>NA|NA|TRBV10-3|TRBJ1-1
CAISEGGNTEAFF
TGTGCCATCAGTGAAGGGGGGAACACTGAAGCTTTCTTT
>few|TRBD2|TRBV7-9|TRBJ2-5
CASSPGTSWETQYF
TGTGCCAGCAGCCCCGGGACTAGCTGGGAGACCCAGTACTTC
>NA|TRBD1|TRBV19|TRBJ2-1
CASRIGDRALF
TGTGCCAGTAGAATAGGGGACAGGGCCCTCTTC
>few|TRBD1|TRBV10-2|TRBJ2-1
CASSESTGIREQFF
TGCGCCAGCAGTGAGTCGACAGGGATCAGGGAGCAGTTCTTC
>NA|TRBD2|TRBV6-1|TRBJ2-3
CASSDSPPGGVADTQYF
TGTGCCAGCAGTGATAGCCCTCCGGGAGGGGTTGCAGATACGCAGTATTTT
>medium-sized|NA|TRBV20-1|TRBJ2-2
CSAREGGGELFF
TGCAGTGCTAGAGAAGGAGGGGGGGAGCTGTTTTTT
>few|TRBD2|TRBV20-1|TRBJ2-3
CSALAASRPDTQYF
TGCAGTGCTCTAGCGGCCTCACGGCCAGATACGCAGTATTTT
>NA|NA|TRBV11-3|TRBJ2-7
CASSPTAERQYF
TGTGCCAGCAGCCCAACGGCGGAGCGGCAGTACTTC
>NA|NA|TRBV20-1|TRBJ1-6
CSASRGLGNSPLHF
TGCAGTGCTAGTCGAGGTCTGGGAAATTCACCCCTCCACTTT
>NA|TRBD1|TRBV2|TRBJ1-6
CASSVGTGSYSPLHF
TGTGCCAGCAGTGTGGGGACAGGGAGTTATTCACCCCTCCACTTT
>few|TRBD1|TRBV6-1|TRBJ1-5
CASSVQGAGNQPQHF
TGTGCCAGCAGTGTACAGGGGGCCGGCAATCAGCCCCAGCATTTT
>NA|TRBD2|TRBV4-3|TRBJ2-1
CASSQGLAGAREQFF
TGCGCCAGCAGCCAGGGTTTAGCGGGGGCGAGGGAGCAGTTCTTC
>NA|NA|TRBV7-2|TRBJ2-3
CASSFRGLGADTQYF
TGTGCCAGCAGCTTTAGGGGCTTGGGCGCAGATACGCAGTATTTT
>NA|NA|TRBV6-1|TRBJ2-7
CASRRGRGDEQYF
TGTGCCAGCAGAAGGGGTAGAGGTGACGAGCAGTACTTC
>NA|NA|TRBV20-1|TRBJ2-7
CSARPRTSAYEQYF
TGCAGTGCTAGGCCCCGAACTAGTGCCTACGAGCAGTACTTC
>NA|NA|TRBV30|TRBJ2-5
CAWSAGEYSQYF
TGTGCCTGGAGCGCCGGGGAGTACTCCCAGTACTTC
>NA|NA|TRBV20-1|TRBJ1-1
CSAKGVGTEAFF
TGCAGTGCCAAGGGCGTGGGCACTGAAGCTTTCTTT
>NA|NA|TRBV4-1|TRBJ1-2
CASSRGPGGADGYTF
TGCGCCAGCAGCCGAGGTCCGGGGGGCGCGGATGGCTACACCTTC
>few|TRBD1|TRBV20-1|TRBJ2-7
CSAKAGTASYEYF
TGCAGTGCTAAAGCCGGGACAGCCTCCTATGAGTACTTC
>few|NA|TRBV27|TRBJ1-5
CASRPGPLFGQPQHF
TGTGCCAGCAGACCGGGACCCCTTTTCGGTCAGCCCCAGCATTTT
>NA|NA|TRBV11-2|TRBJ1-1
CASSQSLGVGTEAFF
TGTGCCAGCAGCCAATCCCTAGGGGTGGGCACTGAAGCTTTCTTT
>NA|TRBD2|TRBV11-2|TRBJ2-1
CASSLGRLAGVGEQFF
TGTGCCAGCAGCTTAGGCCGGCTAGCGGGAGTAGGAGAGCAGTTCTTC
>NA|NA|TRBV28|TRBJ1-1
CASRPQGSGGAFF
TGTGCCAGCAGACCCCAGGGCTCGGGAGGAGCTTTCTTT
>NA|NA|TRBV20-1|TRBJ1-2
CSVPLGGGVNGYTF
TGCAGTGTTCCCCTAGGGGGGGGCGTAAATGGCTACACCTTC
>NA|TRBD1|TRBV11-2|TRBJ2-7
CASSLVWTGGNEQYF
TGTGCCAGCAGCTTAGTGTGGACAGGGGGCAACGAGCAGTACTTC
>NA|NA|TRBV18|TRBJ1-1
CASSRLTVEAEAFF
TGTGCCAGCTCACGACTTACTGTGGAGGCTGAAGCTTTCTTT
>NA|TRBD2|TRBV30|TRBJ2-3
CAGTSGGSTDTQYF
TGTGCCGGGACTAGCGGGGGCAGCACAGATACGCAGTATTTT
>NA|NA|TRBV5-1|TRBJ1-5
CASSLYGRGQPQHF
TGCGCCAGCAGCTTGTATGGCAGGGGTCAGCCCCAGCATTTT
>few|TRBD1|TRBV7-8|TRBJ2-7
CASSPRDRASEQYF
TGTGCCAGCAGCCCCCGGGACAGGGCCTCCGAGCAGTACTTC
>few|NA|TRBV24-1|TRBJ2-3
CATSDPGRHTDTQYF
TGTGCCACCAGTGATCCAGGGCGCCACACAGATACGCAGTATTTT
>once|TRBD1|TRBV7-3|TRBJ1-1
CASSLTAGGGTEAFF
TGTGCCAGCAGCTTAACGGCAGGGGGGGGGACTGAAGCTTTCTTT
>few|NA|TRBV2|TRBJ2-4
CASGGAGDIQYF
TGTGCCAGCGGGGGGGCCGGGGACATTCAGTACTTC
>few|NA|TRBV20-1|TRBJ2-1
CSALHVEDNEQFF
TGCAGTGCTCTCCATGTGGAGGACAATGAGCAGTTCTTC
>few|NA|TRBV2|TRBJ2-5
CASSLGTNSAETQYF
TGTGCCAGCAGTTTGGGGACCAACTCGGCGGAGACCCAGTACTTC
>NA|NA|TRBV6-1|TRBJ2-5
CASSEAGTVQETQYF
TGTGCCAGCAGTGAAGCTGGTACAGTACAAGAGACCCAGTACTTC
>few|NA|TRBV20-1|TRBJ2-7
CSAVPASYEQYF
TGCAGTGCCGTACCTGCCTCCTACGAGCAGTACTTC
>NA|TRBD1|TRBV20-1|TRBJ1-1
CSARDRRGPLNTEAFF
TGCAGTGCTAGAGATCGCAGGGGGCCCTTGAACACTGAAGCTTTCTTT
>NA|NA|TRBV6-4|TRBJ1-5
CASSDSYGHQPQHF
TGTGCCAGCAGTGACTCGTACGGCCATCAGCCCCAGCATTTT
>few|NA|TRBV15|TRBJ1-2
CATSRDIGGGISYTF
TGTGCCACCAGCAGAGATATTGGAGGGGGTATAAGCTACACCTTC
>NA|NA|TRBV4-1|TRBJ1-5
CASSQEASAQGYSNQPQHF
TGCGCCAGCAGCCAAGAGGCCTCCGCACAGGGTTATAGCAATCAGCCCCAGCATTTT
>NA|NA|TRBV6-1|TRBJ2-6
CASFDSSGANVLTF
TGTGCCAGCTTCGACAGCTCTGGGGCCAACGTCCTGACTTTC
>few|NA|TRBV7-2|TRBJ2-3
CASSLRPGTDTQYF
TGTGCCAGCAGCTTAAGGCCGGGCACAGATACGCAGTATTTT
>medium-sized|NA|TRBV6-1|TRBJ1-2
CASSGRPPYGYTF
TGTGCCAGCAGTGGAAGGCCGCCCTATGGCTACACCTTC
>NA|NA|TRBV19|TRBJ1-5
CASSDHRNSNQPQHF
TGTGCCAGTAGTGATCACAGAAATAGCAATCAGCCCCAGCATTTT
>NA|NA|TRBV20-1|TRBJ2-3
CSARDLNRADTQYF
TGCAGTGCTAGAGATCTAAATCGCGCAGATACGCAGTATTTT
>NA|NA|TRBV7-2|TRBJ2-3
CASSGGGPIGTDTQYF
TGTGCCAGCAGCGGAGGGGGGCCCATCGGCACAGATACGCAGTATTTT